This T cell receptor beta chain was sequenced for a study of T-cell reconstitution after alpha-beta-depleted transplantation in children. Unique molecular identifiers were incorporated into the prepared TCRbeta library. In TCRdb, the PCR reads were re-called with MiXCR into one record per CDR3 protein. The repertoire holds a few hundred thousand distinct CDR3 sequences, 25% to 30% seen once, with about a third in the top ten. This clonotype was sampled from a boy younger than two with Wiskott-Aldrich syndrome, due to receive a stem cell transplant. The specimen comprised PBMCs, sampled before TCRalphabeta/CD19-depleted stem cell transplant.

This CDR3 reads CSVVGRLMNTEAFF. The CDR3 DNA is TGCAGCGTTGTTGGCAGACTCATGAACACTGAAGCTTTCTTT. V and J are TRBV29-1 and TRBJ1-1; D call uncertain. V was cut by 4 bases and J by 0 bases, with 12 bases left in between. This CDR3 region has 14 residues. Germline CDR1 is SQVTM and CDR2 is ANQGSEA.